Following are 17 T cell receptor beta chains from one sample sequenced in a study of cytomegalovirus exposure and HLA in healthy donors (dated 2017 in TCRdb). Preparation of the library involved the immunoSEQ multiplex PCR assay. For the multiplex PCR, a mixture combining 60 forward primers for TCR Vbeta segments and 13 reverse primers for TCR Jbeta segments was used. TCRdb took this table from immuneACCESS and kept in-frame rearrangements with V and J called. Such tables lack part of the clones; where checked against another copy, unresolved V genes explain under half of the gap, and the rest is unexplained. The table for this sample lists roughly 98,000 clones; 65% to 80% of them were counted only once. The leading ten clones occupy 13% to 15% of the sample. Sequencing used PBMCs. The receptors were sampled from a woman aged 70 to 79 in good health and CMV-seropositive.

The CDR3 sequence is CASSLEASRGPKYF. CDR3 DNA: TGTGCCAGCAGCTTAGAGGCTAGCAGAGGGCCCAAGTACTTC. The chain joins TRBV11-1 to TRBJ2-4; possible D gene TRBD2, 5 bases. CDR3 length: 14 amino acids. Per the germline V gene, CDR1 is SGHAT and CDR2 is FQDESV (reference sequence). The V end lost 1 base, the J end lost 14 bases, and 18 bases lay between the germline ends. Complete variable domain (other parts from reference TRBV11-1 and TRBJ2-4): EAEVAQSPRYKITEKSQAVAFWCDPISGHATLYWYRQILGQGPELLVQFQDESVVDDSQLPKDRFSAERLKGVDSTLKIQPAELGDSAMYLCASSLEASRGPKYFGAGTRLSVL.

The chain employs TRBV6-1 and TRBJ2-1; tentatively, D is TRBD1 (6 bases). The CDR3 runs 17 residues. Germline V gene data show CDR1 as MNHNS and CDR2 as SASEGT. V gave up 2 bases and J gave up 2 bases, with 16 bases separating them. CDR3 region: CASSESHTGPPYNEQFF. DNA for the CDR3: TGTGCCAGCAGTGAATCCCATACAGGGCCCCCCTACAATGAGCAGTTCTTC.

V is TRBV20-1 and J is TRBJ2-7; unclear D gene. The CDR3 covers 11 residues. Looked up from germline, CDR1 is DFQATT and CDR2 is SNEGSKA (reference sequence). Trimming removed 6 bases at V and 4 bases at J, with 10 bases between. The CDR3 nucleotides read TGCAGTGCGATTCCGAGGTACGAGCAGTACTTC. Translating it yields CSAIPRYEQYF.

This clone was seen a handful of times. V usage is TRBV28 and J usage is TRBJ2-5; 7 bases line up with TRBD1. Germline V gene sequence: CDR1 MDHEN, CDR2 SYDVKM. This CDR3 contains 14 residues. J lost 5 bases, V lost 5 bases, and 8 bases had no gene match. CDR3 nucleotides: TGTGCCAGCAGTCCACTCGGACAGGAGGAGACCCAGTACTTC. The encoded protein is CASSPLGQEETQYF. The full variable domain, completed using reference TRBV28 and TRBJ2-5, is DVKVTQSSRYLVKRTGEKVFLECVQDMDHENMFWYRQDPGLGLRLIYFSYDVKMKEKGDIPEGYSVSREKKERFSLILESASTNQTSMYLCASSPLGQEETQYFGPGTRLLVL.

The genes are TRBV6-5 and TRBJ2-7; 10 bases agree with TRBD2. V lost 5 bases, J lost 5 bases, and 6 bases stayed unmatched. The CDR3 sequence is 14 residues long. Germline lookup yields CDR1 MNHEY and CDR2 SVGAGI. The CDR3 DNA reads TGTGCCAGCAGTCCTAGCGGGAGTCCAAACGAGCAGTACTTC. Translating it yields CASSPSGSPNEQYF.

The chain employs TRBV5-1 and TRBJ2-7; possible D gene TRBD2, 5 bases. The CDR3 spans 14 residues. Germline CDR1 SGHRS, CDR2 YFSETQ. Trimming removed 1 base from V and 4 bases from J, with 12 bases in between. The CDR3 sequence: CASSLRTATYEQYF. The CDR3 DNA is TGCGCCAGCAGCTTGAGGACTGCAACTTACGAGCAGTACTTC. The whole variable domain, filled in from reference TRBV5-1 and TRBJ2-7, reads KAGVTQTPRYLIKTRGQQVTLSCSPISGHRSVSWYQQTPGQGLQFLFEYFSETQRNKGNFPGRFSGRQFSNSRSEMNVSTLELGDSALYLCASSLRTATYEQYFGPGTRLTVT.

The rearrangement joins TRBV7-9 to TRBJ2-7; 7 positions match TRBD1. This CDR3 is 14 amino acids long. Germline V CDR1 and CDR2: SEHNR, FQNEAQ (reference sequence). Losses at the gene ends were 2 bases for V and 6 bases for J; bases not matched to a gene: 7. Here the CDR3 reads CASSLLTGVGEQYF. CDR3 in DNA: TGTGCCAGCAGCTTACTCACAGGGGTCGGCGAGCAGTACTTC.

This chain uses TRBV2 with TRBJ2-7; D call uncertain. Trimming left V 1 base short and J 6 bases short, with 7 bases between. CDR1 and CDR2 (germline): SNHLY, FYNNEI. The length of the CDR3 is 12 residues. For the CDR3, the DNA is TGTGCCAGCAGTGAAGTCTCTCCCGAGCAGTACTTC. Translating it yields CASSEVSPEQYF.

V usage is TRBV10-3 and J usage is TRBJ2-2; 9 bases match TRBD2. Germline CDR1 reads ENHRY; CDR2 reads SYGVKD. The CDR3 is 14 residues long. V was pared by 4 bases and J by 5 bases, with 2 bases of the junction left unmatched. CDR3 nucleotides: TGTGCCATCAGTGCCGCGGGGGGGACCGGGGAGCTGTTTTTT. Translation gives CAISAAGGTGELFF.

The rearrangement uses TRBV7-9 and TRBJ2-1, with 9 bases that match TRBD1. Germline lookup yields CDR1 SEHNR and CDR2 FQNEAQ (reference sequence). Trimming at V came to 2 bases and at J to 4 bases, leaving 9 bases not matched to a gene. The CDR3 is 17 residues long. The CDR3 is CASSLPIQGAQYNEQFF. The CDR3 coding sequence is TGTGCCAGCAGCTTACCAATACAGGGGGCACAGTACAATGAGCAGTTCTTC.

This clone was seen many times. V gene TRBV27 combines with J gene TRBJ2-1; a weak D match, TRBD2 (5 bases). Per germline, CDR1 MNHEY and CDR2 SMNVEV (reference sequence). This CDR3 has 14 residues. Trimming shortened V by 5 bases and J by 6 bases, and 14 bases separated the two germline ends. CDR3 in amino acids: CASSAGLWGNEQFF. DNA of the CDR3: TGTGCCAGCAGTGCCGGACTTTGGGGCAATGAGCAGTTCTTC.

The CDR3 loop is CASSPPGRSGDYEQYF. In DNA, the CDR3 is TGCGCCAGCAGCCCCCCCGGGCGTAGCGGGGATTACGAGCAGTACTTC. V usage is TRBV4-1 and J usage is TRBJ2-7, with 8 nucleotides matching TRBD2. Germline V lookup: CDR1 MGHRA, CDR2 YSYEKL. This CDR3 has 16 residues. V shed 4 bases, J shed 4 bases, and the junction held 12 bases outside the gene matches.

This rearrangement joins TRBV18 to TRBJ2-2; 9 nucleotides match TRBD1. The CDR3 sequence is 14 residues long. V shed 8 bases, J shed 6 bases, and the junction held 7 bases outside the gene matches. Germline-derived CDR1 and CDR2 are KGHSH and LQKENI. The CDR3 here is CASRLRQGAGELFF. CDR3 bases: TGTGCCAGCCGTCTCCGACAGGGGGCCGGGGAGCTGTTTTTT.

This chain uses TRBV10-3 with TRBJ2-5; no reliable D call. Trimming cost V 9 bases and J 0 bases, with 5 bases left between them. Germline V gene lookup returns CDR1 ENHRY and CDR2 SYGVKD. The CDR3 length is 11 residues. CDR3 DNA: TGTGCCATAGGAGACCAAGAGACCCAGTACTTC. Residues: CAIGDQETQYF.

The chain carries TRBV7-3 and TRBJ1-1; 9 bases match TRBD1. The CDR3 extends over 16 amino acids. V lost 2 bases, J lost 5 bases, and 9 bases stayed unmatched. Germline loops: CDR1 SGHTA, CDR2 FQGTGA. Written as DNA, the CDR3 is TGTGCCAGCAGCTTACGACAGGGGGTTGGTGGTACTGAAGCTTTCTTT. Translating it yields CASSLRQGVGGTEAFF.

Comment on this clone: Distinct nucleotide sequences in the sample also encode this CDR3. J is TRBJ2-7 and V is TRBV18; the match to TRBD2 covers 7 bases. J gave up 0 bases and V 0 bases, and 2 bases lay outside the gene matches. The CDR3 length is 15 residues. Germline V lookup: CDR1 KGHSH, CDR2 LQKENI. CDR3 residues: CASSPPGGSSYEQYF. The CDR3 DNA follows: TGTGCCAGCTCACCACCGGGAGGGAGCTCCTACGAGCAGTACTTC.

This clone has just one count. The CDR3 protein is CSVDVGDSLYEQYF. The DNA of the CDR3 is TGCAGCGTTGATGTGGGGGACTCACTCTACGAGCAGTACTTC. The J gene is TRBJ2-7, the V gene TRBV29-1, with D possibly TRBD2 on 6 matching bases. The CDR3 loop spans 14 amino acids. The germline gives CDR1 SQVTM, CDR2 ANQGSEA. The V and J ends lost 3 bases and 3 bases respectively, with 15 bases between them.